Reported below is one TCR beta chain. Its specificity is not known. Assay: immunoSEQ multiplex PCR; the TCRdb copy retains only in-frame clones and omits some. This table has approximately 500,000 clones, around nine tenths appearing once. The CDR3 sequence is 15 residues long. V lost 4 bases and J lost 4; bases outside the gene matches: 6. The germline gives CDR1 MDHEN, CDR2 SYDVKM. The sample comes from a study of Ad26.COV2.S vaccination and SARS-CoV-2 variants. Findings of the study overall: From the TCR breadth and depth analyses, total T cell responses may have been underestimated. Relative to placebo recipients, vaccine recipients exhibited elevated spike-specific TCR breadth.

Documented treatment: 15 to 20 received Ad26.COV2.S at low or high dose, single or two shots; roughly five received placebo; per-sample allocation not given. Sampling took place 63 days after the first vaccine or placebo injection. The chain joins TRBV28 to TRBJ2-1; 8 nucleotides agree with TRBD1. Sequencing used peripheral blood, obtained in a trial of Ad26.COV2.S vaccine versus placebo. This TCR derives from a person between 18 and 60 years old who received the Ad26.COV2.S COVID-19 vaccine or a placebo. The CDR3 nucleotides are TGTGCCAGCAGTTCCGACAGGGGTAGGTACAATGAGCAGTTCTTC. Translating it yields CASSSDRGRYNEQFF.